What follows is one TCR beta chain and its context. V lost 8 bases to trimming and J lost 7 bases, with 15 bases between them. The V gene's germline CDR1 is MNHEY and CDR2 SVGAGI. This CDR3 has 14 residues. These data belong to a study of blood T cell repertoires in COVID-19. Profiling relied on immunoSEQ multiplex PCR, and the TCRdb table lists in-frame clones only, not all of them. The data show roughly 72,000 clones, roughly 80% seen once. The gene calls are TRBV6-5 and TRBJ1-6; D not certain. This receptor was identified in a man in his 70s who had recovered from COVID-19. The sample was peripheral blood. CDR3 residues: CASLLGQWNSPLHF. Written as DNA, the CDR3 is TGTGCCAGCCTGCTGGGCCAATGGAATTCACCCCTCCACTTT.